The T cell receptor (beta chain) under discussion was sequenced for a study of OX40 agonist ivuxolimab in advanced cancers. Here immunoSEQ multiplex PCR was the method, and the copy in TCRdb shows in-frame clones only, minus some. The data show some 81,000 clones, 80% to 90% seen once. Germline loops: CDR1 WNHNN, CDR2 SYGVQD (reference sequence). The ends were cut back, 0 bases at V and 6 bases at J, with 12 bases in the middle. This CDR3 is 15 amino acids long. This clone appeared a few times. The sequence was obtained from an adult with an advanced solid tumor such as melanoma, head and neck, liver or kidney cancer. This chain uses TRBV10-1 with TRBJ2-4; D is unresolved. The sample in question was CD4+ or CD8+ T cells sorted from blood, obtained in a trial of the OX40 agonist ivuxolimab. CDR3 protein: CASSESRGPGNIQYF. The CDR3 DNA follows: TGCGCCAGCAGTGAGTCGAGAGGCCCGGGAAACATTCAGTACTTC.